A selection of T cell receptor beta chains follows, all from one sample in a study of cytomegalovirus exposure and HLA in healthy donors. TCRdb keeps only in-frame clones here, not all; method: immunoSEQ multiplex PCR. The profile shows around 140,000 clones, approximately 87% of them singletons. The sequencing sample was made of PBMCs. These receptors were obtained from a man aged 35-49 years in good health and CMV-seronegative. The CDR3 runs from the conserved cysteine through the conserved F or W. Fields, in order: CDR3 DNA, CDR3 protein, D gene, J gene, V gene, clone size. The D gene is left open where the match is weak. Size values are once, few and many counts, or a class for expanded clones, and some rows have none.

TGTGCCAGCAGTCGTCGCGGAGGGGGGGACACCGGGGAGCTGTTTTTT,CASSRRGGGDTGELFF,NA,TRBJ2-2,TRBV27,NA
TGTGCCAGCAGTATAGCGGGGGACTTCACCGGGGAGCTGTTTTTT,CASSIAGDFTGELFF,TRBD2,TRBJ2-2,TRBV27,NA
TGTGCTAGTGGTTTGGTAGAGGGCGGGGAGCTGTTTTTT,CASGLVEGGELFF,NA,TRBJ2-2,TRBV12-5,NA
TGTGCCAGCAGTGAATTCGAGGGGGCAATGACTGAAGCTTTCTTT,CASSEFEGAMTEAFF,TRBD1,TRBJ1-1,TRBV6-1,NA
TGTGCCAGCAGCAAAGGGGCCAGGACTAGCGGGAGGGCCCTCTACAATGAGCAGTTCTTC,CASSKGARTSGRALYNEQFF,NA,TRBJ2-1,TRBV21-1,NA
TGTGCCAGCAGCTCCCGGGAAGGGGGCTACGAGCAGTACTTC,CASSSREGGYEQYF,NA,TRBJ2-7,TRBV27,NA
TGTGCCAGAAGCTTTTCCGCGGGACAGGGATTTAATTCACCCCTCCACTTT,CARSFSAGQGFNSPLHF,TRBD1,TRBJ1-6,TRBV5-3,NA
TGCGCCAGCAGTCAATCAGCAAACTATGGCTACACCTTC,CASSQSANYGYTF,NA,TRBJ1-2,TRBV23-1,NA
TGTGCCAGCAGCTTTGGAGGGGCGGTAGATAATGAGCAGTTCTTC,CASSFGGAVDNEQFF,NA,TRBJ2-1,TRBV5-4,NA
TGTGCCACCAGCGGCCTACTACGGACAGGGGTGTCCGGGGAGCTGCTTTTT,CATSGLLRTGVSGELLF,TRBD1,TRBJ2-2,TRBV15,NA
TGTGCCAGCAGCTTAGTGGGACAGGGGGTAGTCTACGAGCAGTACTTC,CASSLVGQGVVYEQYF,TRBD1,TRBJ2-7,TRBV7-9,NA
TGTGCCAGCACCCGGGACAGGGATGCACAGACCCAGTACTTC,CASTRDRDAQTQYF,TRBD1,TRBJ2-5,TRBV27,NA
TGTGCCAGCCGATTTAGCGGGGGGGACATTCAGTACTTC,CASRFSGGDIQYF,TRBD2,TRBJ2-4,TRBV18,NA
TGTGCCTGGAGCGCCCTCGAAGCGAACACTGAAGCTTTCTTT,CAWSALEANTEAFF,NA,TRBJ1-1,TRBV30,NA
TGTGCCAGCAGCCTCACAGGGGTCTCCGAGCAGTACTTC,CASSLTGVSEQYF,TRBD1,TRBJ2-7,TRBV14,NA
TGCGCCAGCAGCTTGGGTGCAGGTATGAGCTCCTACGAGCAGTACTTC,CASSLGAGMSSYEQYF,NA,TRBJ2-7,TRBV5-1,NA
TGCGCCAGCAGTCCCCCCGGGACAGGCTCTGGAAACACCATATATTTT,CASSPPGTGSGNTIYF,TRBD1,TRBJ1-3,TRBV23-1,NA
TGTGCCTTGGGACAGGGCACAGATAAGCAGTATTTT,CALGQGTDKQYF,TRBD1,TRBJ2-3,TRBV30,NA
TGTGCCAGCAGTTCGATAACAGGGTTTGGAGATACGCAGTATTTT,CASSSITGFGDTQYF,NA,TRBJ2-3,TRBV28,few
TGTGCCAGCAGTCCCGGGGGGGCCCTATCCTATCAGCCCCAGCATTTT,CASSPGGALSYQPQHF,NA,TRBJ1-5,TRBV28,NA
TGTGCCAGCAGTTACGAGGGGGCAGGGTCCTACGAGCAGTACTTC,CASSYEGAGSYEQYF,TRBD1,TRBJ2-7,TRBV6-5,NA
TGTGCCAGCAGTTTATCAACAGGGTGGGGAGAGACCCAGTACTTC,CASSLSTGWGETQYF,NA,TRBJ2-5,TRBV28,NA
TGTGCCATCAGTGAGAGGACAGGGGATCAGCCCCAGCATTTT,CAISERTGDQPQHF,TRBD1,TRBJ1-5,TRBV10-3,NA
TGTGCCAGCAGCTTGGGGGACAGGGATGCAGATACGCAGTATTTT,CASSLGDRDADTQYF,TRBD1,TRBJ2-3,TRBV5-6,NA